This T cell receptor (beta chain) was sequenced in a study of blood T cell repertoires in COVID-19. Study overall: The United States, Italy and Spain were the sources of the acute and convalescent COVID-19 samples. T cells, B-cell-depleted T cells, or PBMCs provided the cDNA or gDNA that served as material.

From germline, CDR1 is LNHDA and CDR2 SQIVND (reference sequence). The CDR3 loop spans 12 amino acids. The V end lost 6 bases, the J end lost 2 bases, and 7 bases lay between the germline ends. In the source study's methods: Reference gene primer amplification yielded estimated nucleated cell counts. TCRdb's table, derived via immunoSEQ multiplex PCR, lists solely in-frame clones and lacks some. The DNA was the basis for D and trimming; V, J and clone size are from that table. The table shows 61,000 or so clones, with around 80% occurring only once. Source material: peripheral blood. This chain connects TRBV19 to TRBJ1-2; D unresolved. The sequence derives from a woman aged 65 to 85 with acute or convalescent COVID-19. This CDR3 reads CASSLSNYGYTF. The CDR3 DNA sequence: TGTGCCAGTAGCCTATCAAACTATGGCTACACCTTC.